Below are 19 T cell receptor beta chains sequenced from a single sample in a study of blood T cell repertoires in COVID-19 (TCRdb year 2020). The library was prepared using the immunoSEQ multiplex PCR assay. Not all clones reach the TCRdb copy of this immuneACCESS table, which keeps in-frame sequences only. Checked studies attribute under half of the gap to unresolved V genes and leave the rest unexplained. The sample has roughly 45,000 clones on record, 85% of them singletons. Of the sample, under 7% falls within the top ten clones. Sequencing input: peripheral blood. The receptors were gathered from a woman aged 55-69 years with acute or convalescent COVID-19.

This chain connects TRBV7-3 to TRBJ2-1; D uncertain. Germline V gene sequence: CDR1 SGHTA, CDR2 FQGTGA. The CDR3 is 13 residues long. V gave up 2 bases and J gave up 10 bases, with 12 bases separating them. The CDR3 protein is CASSLFASREQFF. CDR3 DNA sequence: TGTGCCAGCAGCTTATTCGCCTCTAGGGAGCAGTTCTTC.

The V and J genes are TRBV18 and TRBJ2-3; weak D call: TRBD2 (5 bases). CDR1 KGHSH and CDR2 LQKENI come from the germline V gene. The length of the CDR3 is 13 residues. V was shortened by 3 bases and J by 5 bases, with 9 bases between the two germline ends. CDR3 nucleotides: TGTGCCAGCTCACCCGATGGAGGAGATACGCAGTATTTT. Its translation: CASSPDGGDTQYF.

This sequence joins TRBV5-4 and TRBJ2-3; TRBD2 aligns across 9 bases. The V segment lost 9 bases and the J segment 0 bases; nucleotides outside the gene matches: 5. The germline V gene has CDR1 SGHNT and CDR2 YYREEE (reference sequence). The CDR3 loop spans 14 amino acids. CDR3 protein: CATRGGASTDTQYF. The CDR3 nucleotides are TGTGCCACACGCGGGGGGGCTAGCACAGATACGCAGTATTTT.

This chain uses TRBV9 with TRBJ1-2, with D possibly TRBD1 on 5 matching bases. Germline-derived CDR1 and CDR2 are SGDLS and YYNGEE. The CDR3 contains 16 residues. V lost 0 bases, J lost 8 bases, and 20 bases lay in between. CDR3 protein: CASSVDPGLGARGYTF. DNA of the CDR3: TGTGCCAGCAGCGTAGATCCAGGGTTAGGCGCCAGGGGCTACACCTTC.

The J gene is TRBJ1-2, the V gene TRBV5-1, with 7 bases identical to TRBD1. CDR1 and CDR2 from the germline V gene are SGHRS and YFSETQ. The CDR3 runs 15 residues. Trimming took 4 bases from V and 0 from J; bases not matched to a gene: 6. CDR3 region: CASSSTGATNYGYTF. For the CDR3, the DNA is TGCGCCAGCAGCAGTACAGGGGCAACTAACTATGGCTACACCTTC. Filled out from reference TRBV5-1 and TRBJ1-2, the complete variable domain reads KAGVTQTPRYLIKTRGQQVTLSCSPISGHRSVSWYQQTPGQGLQFLFEYFSETQRNKGNFPGRFSGRQFSNSRSEMNVSTLELGDSALYLCASSSTGATNYGYTFGSGTRLTVV.

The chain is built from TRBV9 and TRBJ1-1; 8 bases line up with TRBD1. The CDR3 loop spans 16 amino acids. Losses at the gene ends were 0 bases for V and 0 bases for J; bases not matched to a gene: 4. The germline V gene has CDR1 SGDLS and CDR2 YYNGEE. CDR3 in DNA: TGTGCCAGCAGCGTAGCCGGACAGGGCATGAACACTGAAGCTTTCTTT. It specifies CASSVAGQGMNTEAFF.

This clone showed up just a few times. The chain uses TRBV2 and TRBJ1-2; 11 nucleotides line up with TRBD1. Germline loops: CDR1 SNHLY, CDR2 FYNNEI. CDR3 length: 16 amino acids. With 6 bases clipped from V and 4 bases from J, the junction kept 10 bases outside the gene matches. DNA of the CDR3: TGTGCCAGCAGACCGGGACAGGGGGGGTTGCTCTATGGCTACACCTTC. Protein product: CASRPGQGGLLYGYTF.

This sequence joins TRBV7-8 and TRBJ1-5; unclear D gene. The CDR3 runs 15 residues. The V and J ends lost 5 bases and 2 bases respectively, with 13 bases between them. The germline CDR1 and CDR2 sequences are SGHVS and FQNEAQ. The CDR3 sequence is CASSQDGVGNQPQHF. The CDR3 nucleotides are TGTGCCAGCAGCCAGGACGGGGTGGGCAATCAGCCCCAGCATTTT. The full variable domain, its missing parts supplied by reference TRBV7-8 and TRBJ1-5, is GAGVSQSPRYKVAKRGQDVALRCDPISGHVSLFWYQQALGQGPEFLTYFQNEAQLDKSGLPSDRFFAERPEGSVSTLKIQRTQQEDSAVYLCASSQDGVGNQPQHFGDGTRLSIL.

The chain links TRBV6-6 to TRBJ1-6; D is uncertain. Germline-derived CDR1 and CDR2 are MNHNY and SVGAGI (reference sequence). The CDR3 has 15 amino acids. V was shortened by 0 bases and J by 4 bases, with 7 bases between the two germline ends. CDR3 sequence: CASSYSEQYNSPLHF. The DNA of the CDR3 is TGTGCCAGCAGTTACTCGGAACAGTATAATTCACCCCTCCACTTT.

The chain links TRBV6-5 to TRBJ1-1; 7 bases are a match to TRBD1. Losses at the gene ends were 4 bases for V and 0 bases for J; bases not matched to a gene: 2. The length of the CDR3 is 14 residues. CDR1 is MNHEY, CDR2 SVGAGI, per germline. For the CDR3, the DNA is TGTGCCAGCAGTTCACAGGGGATGAACACTGAAGCTTTCTTT. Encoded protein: CASSSQGMNTEAFF.

CDR3 residues: CASSHGTGIGGYTF. The CDR3 nucleotides are TGCGCCAGCAGCCACGGGACAGGGATTGGCGGCTACACCTTC. The gene calls are TRBV5-1 and TRBJ1-2, with TRBD1 identical over 9 bases. The CDR3 is 14 residues long. The V gene end was trimmed by 4 bases and the J gene end by 8 bases; junction bases not matched to a gene: 9. Germline V gene sequence: CDR1 SGHRS, CDR2 YFSETQ.

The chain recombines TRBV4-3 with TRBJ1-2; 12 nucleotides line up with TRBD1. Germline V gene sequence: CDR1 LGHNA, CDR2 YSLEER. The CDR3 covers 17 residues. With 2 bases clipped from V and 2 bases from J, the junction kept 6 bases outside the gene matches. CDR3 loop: CASSQTGQGAINYGYTF. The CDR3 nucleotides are TGCGCCAGCAGCCAAACGGGACAGGGGGCGATAAACTATGGCTACACCTTC.

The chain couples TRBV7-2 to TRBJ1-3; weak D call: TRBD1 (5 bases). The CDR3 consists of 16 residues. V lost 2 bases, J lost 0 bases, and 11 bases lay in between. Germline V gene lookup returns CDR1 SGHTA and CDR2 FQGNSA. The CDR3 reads CASSLMATASGNTIYF. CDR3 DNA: TGTGCCAGCAGCTTAATGGCGACAGCCTCTGGAAACACCATATATTTT. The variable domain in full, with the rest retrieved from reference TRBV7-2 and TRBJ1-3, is GAGVSQSPSNKVTEKGKDVELRCDPISGHTALYWYRQSLGQGLEFLIYFQGNSAPDKSGLPSDRFSAERTGGSVSTLTIQRTQQEDSAVYLCASSLMATASGNTIYFGEGSWLTVV.

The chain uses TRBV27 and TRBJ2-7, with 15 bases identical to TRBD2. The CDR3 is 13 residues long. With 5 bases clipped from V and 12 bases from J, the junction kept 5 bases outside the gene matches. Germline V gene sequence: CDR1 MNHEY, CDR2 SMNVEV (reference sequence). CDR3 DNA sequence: TGTGCCAGCAGTCTGGGGACTAGCGGGAGGCGGTACTTC. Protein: CASSLGTSGRRYF.

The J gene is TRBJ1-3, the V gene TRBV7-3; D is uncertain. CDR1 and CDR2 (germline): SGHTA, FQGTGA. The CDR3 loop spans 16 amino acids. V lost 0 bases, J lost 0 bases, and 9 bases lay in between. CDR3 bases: TGTGCCAGCAGCTTAACAGGCAGGTCCTCTGGAAACACCATATATTTT. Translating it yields CASSLTGRSSGNTIYF. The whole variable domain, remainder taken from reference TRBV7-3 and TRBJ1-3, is GAGVSQTPSNKVTEKGKYVELRCDPISGHTALYWYRQSLGQGPEFLIYFQGTGAADDSGLPNDRFFAVRPEGSVSTLKIQRTERGDSAVYLCASSLTGRSSGNTIYFGEGSWLTVV.

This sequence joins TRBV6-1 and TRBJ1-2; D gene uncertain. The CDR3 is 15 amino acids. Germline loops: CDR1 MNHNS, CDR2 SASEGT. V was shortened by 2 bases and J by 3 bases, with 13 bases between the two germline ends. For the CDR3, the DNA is TGTGCCAGCAGTGAACCCTCCGGTATCCACTATGGCTACACCTTC. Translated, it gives CASSEPSGIHYGYTF.

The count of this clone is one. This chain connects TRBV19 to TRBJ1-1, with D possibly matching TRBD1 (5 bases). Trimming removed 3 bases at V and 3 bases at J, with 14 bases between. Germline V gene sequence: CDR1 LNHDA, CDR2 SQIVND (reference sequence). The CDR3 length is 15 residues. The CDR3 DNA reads TGTGCCAGTAGTATCAGGGCGCGACGGGACACTGAAGCTTTCTTT. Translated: CASSIRARRDTEAFF. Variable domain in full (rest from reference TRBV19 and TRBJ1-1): DGGITQSPKYLFRKEGQNVTLSCEQNLNHDAMYWYRQDPGQGLRLIYYSQIVNDFQKGDIAEGYSVSREKKESFPLTVTSAQKNPTAFYLCASSIRARRDTEAFFGQGTRLTVV.

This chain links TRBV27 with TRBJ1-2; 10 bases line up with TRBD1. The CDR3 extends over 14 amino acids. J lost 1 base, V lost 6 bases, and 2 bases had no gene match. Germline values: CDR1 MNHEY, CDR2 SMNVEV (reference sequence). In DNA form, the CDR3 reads TGTGCCAGCAGAGGGACAGGGGATAACTATGGCTACACCTTC. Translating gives CASRGTGDNYGYTF.

CDR3 sequence: CASSRSGKGVNIQYF. The CDR3 DNA reads TGTGCCAGCAGCCGTAGCGGGAAAGGGGTAAACATTCAGTACTTC. V is TRBV7-2 and J is TRBJ2-4; 8 bases line up with TRBD2. This CDR3 has 15 amino acids. From germline, CDR1 is SGHTA and CDR2 FQGNSA. The junction had 9 bases not matched to a gene; V was cut back by 5 bases and J by 6 bases.